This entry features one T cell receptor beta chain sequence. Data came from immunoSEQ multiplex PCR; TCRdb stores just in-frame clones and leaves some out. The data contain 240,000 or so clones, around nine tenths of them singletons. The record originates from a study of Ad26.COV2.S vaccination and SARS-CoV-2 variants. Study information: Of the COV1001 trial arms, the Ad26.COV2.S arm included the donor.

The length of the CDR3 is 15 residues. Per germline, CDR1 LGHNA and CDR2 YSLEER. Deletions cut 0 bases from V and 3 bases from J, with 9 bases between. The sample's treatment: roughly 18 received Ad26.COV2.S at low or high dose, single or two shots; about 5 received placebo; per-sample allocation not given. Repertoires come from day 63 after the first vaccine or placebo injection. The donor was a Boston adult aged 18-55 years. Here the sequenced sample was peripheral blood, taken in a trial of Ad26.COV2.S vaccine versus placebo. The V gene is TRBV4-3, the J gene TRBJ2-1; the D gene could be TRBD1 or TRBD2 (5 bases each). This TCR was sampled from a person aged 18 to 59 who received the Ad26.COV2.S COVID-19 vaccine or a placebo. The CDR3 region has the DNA TGCGCCAGCAGCCAAGATGGGGGAATCTACAATGAGCAGTTCTTC. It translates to CASSQDGGIYNEQFF.